This is a list of T cell receptor beta chains from one sample in a study of T cell changes during pregnancy in multiple sclerosis. Here immunoSEQ multiplex PCR was the method, and the copy in TCRdb shows in-frame clones only, minus some. The data contain approximately 49,000 clones, nearly 90% of them singletons. Sequenced material: peripheral blood, taken after pregnancy. These receptors all come from a female donor in good health, enrolled as a control in a pregnancy study. CDR3s include the opening cysteine and the closing phenylalanine or tryptophan. The D gene is left open where the match is weak. Rows may omit the clone size; those that give it use once, few, many or a size class.

>TRBJ1-1|TRBV6-5|13|-|-
TGTGCCAGCAGGTACGAGGTGGGTACTGAAGCTTTCTTT
CASRYEVGTEAFF
>TRBJ2-5|TRBV7-2|13|-|-
TGTGCCAGCAGCCCCGCAAGCGTCGAGACCCAGTACTTC
CASSPASVETQYF
>TRBJ2-3|TRBV28|11|few|-
TGTGCCAGCAGCGCGTGGGATACGCAGTATTTT
CASSAWDTQYF
>TRBJ1-1|TRBV6-5|14|medium-sized|-
TGTGCCAGTTACGGCGCCGGCGGGCCCCTTGAAGCTTTCTTT
CASYGAGGPLEAFF
>TRBJ1-1|TRBV30|14|-|-
TGTGCCTGGAGTTATGGACTGCTTAACACTGAAGCTTTCTTT
CAWSYGLLNTEAFF
>TRBJ2-5|TRBV6-1|14|-|-
TGTGCCAGCAGTGCCAGGGGAGGGCAAGAGACCCAGTACTTC
CASSARGGQETQYF
>TRBJ1-2|TRBV28|13|-|-
TGTGCCAGCAGTTCGGACATGGGCTATGGCTACACCTTC
CASSSDMGYGYTF
>TRBJ2-1|TRBV30|14|-|-
TGTGCCTGGAGTTTGAGACTAGGCTACAATGAGCAGTTCTTC
CAWSLRLGYNEQFF
>TRBJ2-1|TRBV6-4|15|-|-
TGTGCCAGCAGCGTGGACTCCCTAGGGAGCAATGAGCAGTTCTTC
CASSVDSLGSNEQFF
>TRBJ1-4|TRBV4-1|17|-|-
TGCGCCAGCAGCCAAGATGGCAGCAGGGCTGAAAATGAAAAACTGTTTTTT
CASSQDGSRAENEKLFF
>TRBJ2-1|TRBV6-5|15|-|TRBD2
TGTGCCAGCAGTTCGATGGGAGGGCCTTACAATGAGCAGTTCTTC
CASSSMGGPYNEQFF
>TRBJ2-7|TRBV5-6|11|once|-
TGTGCCAGCAGCCACTCCTACGAGCAGTACTTC
CASSHSYEQYF
>TRBJ1-1|TRBV19|13|-|-
TGTGCCAGTAGTACGGGAGGGAATACTGAAGCTTTCTTT
CASSTGGNTEAFF
>TRBJ2-1|TRBV25-1|18|-|TRBD2
TGTGCCAGCAGTGCGACTAGCGGGGGGCCCAGCTCCTACAATGAGCAGTTCTTC
CASSATSGGPSSYNEQFF
>TRBJ2-2|TRBV6-6|16|-|TRBD1
TGTGCCAGCAGTCCCCAGGACAGGAGTGGCACCGGGGAGCTGTTTTTT
CASSPQDRSGTGELFF
>TRBJ1-1|TRBV9|14|once|-
TGTGCCAGCAGCGTGGGGGGGACGAACACTGAAGCTTTCTTT
CASSVGGTNTEAFF
>TRBJ2-5|TRBV5-1|14|-|TRBD1
TGCGCCAGCAGGTCGCGACAGGGTTTGGAGACCCAGTACTTC
CASRSRQGLETQYF
>TRBJ2-1|TRBV6-1|16|-|TRBD2
TGTGCCAGCAGTGCCCGGACTAGCGGGAGGTTAGATGAGCAGTTCTTC
CASSARTSGRLDEQFF
>TRBJ2-2|TRBV7-3|12|-|-
TGTGCCAGCAGCCCGTTAACCGGGGAGCTGTTTTTT
CASSPLTGELFF
>TRBJ1-1|TRBV28|16|-|TRBD1
TGTGCCAGCAGTTTAATAATGGGGACAGCGAACACTGAAGCTTTCTTT
CASSLIMGTANTEAFF
>TRBJ1-1|TRBV10-3|14|-|-
TGTGCCATCAGTGAGTTACAGGGTTTCACTGAAGCTTTCTTT
CAISELQGFTEAFF
>TRBJ1-5|TRBV5-6|16|-|TRBD1
TGTGCCAGCAGCATATGGACAGGGGGAGGCAATCAGCCCCAGCATTTT
CASSIWTGGGNQPQHF
>TRBJ1-2|TRBV2|13|-|TRBD1
TGTGCCAGCTGGGGGGACAGGTCGCATGGCTACACCTTC
CASWGDRSHGYTF
>TRBJ2-7|TRBV11-3|15|-|-
TGTGCCAGCAGCTTAACTGGGGGGACCACCCACGAGCAGTACTTC
CASSLTGGTTHEQYF
>TRBJ2-5|TRBV6-5|14|-|-
TGTGCCAGCAGCCACTACAGCGGCCAAGAGACCCAGTACTTC
CASSHYSGQETQYF
>TRBJ1-2|TRBV14|15|-|TRBD1
TGTGCCAGCAGCCCAGGAACAGGGGTATGGTATGGCTACACCTTC
CASSPGTGVWYGYTF
>TRBJ2-7|TRBV5-8|15|-|TRBD2
TGTGCCAGCAGCTTGGCGATCGGACTAGTCGCCGAGCAGTACTTC
CASSLAIGLVAEQYF
>TRBJ2-5|TRBV5-5|15|-|-
TGTGCCAGCAGCTTGGATTCGGGGGGCTCGGAGACCCAGTACTTC
CASSLDSGGSETQYF
>TRBJ2-7|TRBV28|14|-|TRBD1
TGTGCCAGCAGTTTAGGGCAGGGGGCGGGCGAGCAGTACTTC
CASSLGQGAGEQYF
>TRBJ2-7|TRBV28|13|-|TRBD1
TGTGCCAGCACCACAGGGGGTCTGGGCGAGCAGTACTTC
CASTTGGLGEQYF
>TRBJ2-7|TRBV28|14|few|TRBD1
TGTGCCAGCTTGGACAGGGGGGCCTCCTACGAGCAGTACTTC
CASLDRGASYEQYF
>TRBJ1-1|TRBV19|13|many|TRBD1
TGTGCCAGTAGTATAGCACAGGGGACTGAAGCTTTCTTT
CASSIAQGTEAFF
>TRBJ2-5|TRBV29-1|15|-|TRBD1
TGCAGCGCCGGTTTAGGGACAGGCCCTGGAGAGACCCAGTACTTC
CSAGLGTGPGETQYF
>TRBJ2-3|TRBV27|15|-|TRBD1
TGTGCCAGCAGTTGGGGTGCAGGGGGCTCAGATACGCAGTATTTT
CASSWGAGGSDTQYF
>TRBJ2-3|TRBV6-1|20|-|-
TGTGCCAGCAGTGAAGCGGGGGAGGTAGGGAGGATAAGCCGCCCGGATACGCAGTATTTT
CASSEAGEVGRISRPDTQYF
>TRBJ2-7|TRBV15|15|-|TRBD2
TGTGCCACCAGCAGGGGCGGGAGAGAGCGGGACGAGCAGTACTTC
CATSRGGRERDEQYF
>TRBJ1-4|TRBV11-2|14|-|-
TGTGCCAGCAGCTTTGAGTTGACTAATGAAAAACTGTTTTTT
CASSFELTNEKLFF
>TRBJ2-5|TRBV30|14|-|TRBD2
TGTGCCTGGAGCGGACTAGCGGGGGAAGAGACCCAGTACTTC
CAWSGLAGEETQYF
>TRBJ2-3|TRBV14|17|-|TRBD1
TGTGCCAGCAGCCAAATCGCGACAGGGGTCCGCACAGATACGCAGTATTTT
CASSQIATGVRTDTQYF
>TRBJ2-3|TRBV29-1|15|-|TRBD2
TGCAGCGTCCACACGGGACTAGCGGGGGAGGATACGCAGTATTTT
CSVHTGLAGEDTQYF
>TRBJ2-7|TRBV9|17|-|TRBD1
TGTGCCAGCAGCCATCCTAAGGCCGACAGGGCCTCCTACGAGCAGTACTTC
CASSHPKADRASYEQYF
>TRBJ2-1|TRBV5-1|16|-|TRBD2
TGCGCCAGCAGCTTGGGGCCTAGCGGGAGTAGGAATGAGCAGTTCTTC
CASSLGPSGSRNEQFF
>TRBJ2-3|TRBV9|16|-|TRBD2
TGTGCCAGCAGCGTAGCCTTTAGCGGGGGACCAGATACGCAGTATTTT
CASSVAFSGGPDTQYF
>TRBJ2-1|TRBV30|15|-|TRBD1
TGTGCCTGGAGTCTAATAGGACAGGACTACAATGAGCAGTTCTTC
CAWSLIGQDYNEQFF
>TRBJ2-7|TRBV5-1|20|-|-
TGCGCCAGCAGCTTGATCTCAGACGGCAGTTCCCCCGCGGTCTCCTACGAGCAGTACTTC
CASSLISDGSSPAVSYEQYF
>TRBJ2-3|TRBV18|11|-|-
TGTGCCAGCTCCCCTACAGATACGCAGTATTTT
CASSPTDTQYF
>TRBJ2-5|TRBV4-3|16|few|TRBD2
TGCGCCAGCAGTCTCTCCTTGGGGGGGGGTCCTGGGACCCAGTACTTC
CASSLSLGGGPGTQYF
>TRBJ2-7|TRBV28|14|-|TRBD2
TGTGCCAGCAGTCTAAGCGGGAGTAGGGCCGAGCAGTACTTC
CASSLSGSRAEQYF
>TRBJ2-3|TRBV6-5|15|-|-
TGTGCCAGCAGCCCCCACAGGGAACCACCAGATACGCAGTATTTT
CASSPHREPPDTQYF
>TRBJ2-3|TRBV29-1|15|-|-
TGCAGCCTCGCCAGTCATCGGGGAAACACAGATACGCAGTATTTT
CSLASHRGNTDTQYF
>TRBJ2-2|TRBV10-3|15|-|-
TGTGCCATCAGTGATGGGGGGAGGAACACCGGGGAGCTGTTTTTT
CAISDGGRNTGELFF
>TRBJ2-7|TRBV7-9|16|-|TRBD2
TGTGCCAGCAGCCTAGTTCTCGGGCGGGAGAACTACGAGCAGTACTTC
CASSLVLGRENYEQYF
>TRBJ2-2|TRBV21-1|15|-|-
TGTGCCAGCAGCAAAGTAGTAGCGCAAGGCGGGGAGCTGTTTTTT
CASSKVVAQGGELFF
>TRBJ2-5|TRBV5-4|13|-|-
TGTGCCAGCAGCTTACAGGGCCAAGAGACCCAGTACTTC
CASSLQGQETQYF
>TRBJ1-1|TRBV5-1|16|-|-
TGCGCCAGCAGCTTGGAGAGTGGCAGGGTGGGGTCTGAAGCTTTCTTT
CASSLESGRVGSEAFF
>TRBJ1-1|TRBV29-1|14|-|-
TGCAGCGTGGTGCATGGACAGAAGAACACTGAAGCTTTCTTT
CSVVHGQKNTEAFF
>TRBJ1-3|TRBV7-2|12|-|-
TGTGCCAGCAGCCACGGGGGAAACACCATATATTTT
CASSHGGNTIYF
>TRBJ1-2|TRBV7-2|16|-|-
TGTGCCAGCAGCTTAGCGTCAGGACAGTCTAACTATGGCTACACCTTC
CASSLASGQSNYGYTF
>TRBJ1-2|TRBV5-5|14|-|-
TGTGCCAGCAGCTTACCCGGTTCTGGGAGGGGCTACACCTTC
CASSLPGSGRGYTF